The source of this TCR beta chain is a study of CD8 T cells in ankylosing spondylitis. TCRdb re-derived calls from the 5' RACE reads in MiXCR, one entry per CDR3 protein. The repertoire includes around 180,000 distinct CDR3 sequences, 13% of them detected once, and approximately 10% sits in the top ten. V lost 3 bases, J lost 19 bases, and 16 bases lay in between. The germline V gene encodes CDR1 DFQATT and CDR2 SNEGSKA (reference sequence). This CDR3 is built from 11 residues. The chain joins TRBV20-1 to TRBJ2-6; possible D gene TRBD2, 6 bases. Material: blood, either unsorted or a sorted T cell fraction (not recorded which). This TCR came from a female donor with ankylosing spondylitis or in good health (not recorded which). The DNA of the CDR3 is TGCAGTGCTAGTGACGGGGGATTTCCAACTTTC. Translation gives CSASDGGFPTF.